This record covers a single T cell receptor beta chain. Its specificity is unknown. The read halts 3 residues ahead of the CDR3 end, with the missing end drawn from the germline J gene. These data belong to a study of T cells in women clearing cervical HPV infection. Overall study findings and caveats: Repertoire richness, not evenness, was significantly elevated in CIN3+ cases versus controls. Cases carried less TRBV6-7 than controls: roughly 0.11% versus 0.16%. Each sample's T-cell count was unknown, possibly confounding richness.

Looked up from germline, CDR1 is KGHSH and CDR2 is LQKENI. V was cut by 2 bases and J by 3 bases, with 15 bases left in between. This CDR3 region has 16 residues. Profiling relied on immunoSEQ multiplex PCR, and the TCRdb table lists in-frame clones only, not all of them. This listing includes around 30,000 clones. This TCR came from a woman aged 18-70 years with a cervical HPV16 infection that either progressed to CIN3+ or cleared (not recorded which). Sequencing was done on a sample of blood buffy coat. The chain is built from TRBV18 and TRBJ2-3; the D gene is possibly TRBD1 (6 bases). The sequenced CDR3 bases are TGTGCCAGCTCACCAGTTCGGGTCAGGGGAACAGATACG. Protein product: CASSPVRVRGTDT. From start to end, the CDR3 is CASSPVRVRGTDTQYF.